This paragraph reports one T cell receptor (beta chain). Quantitative 5'-RACE with molecular barcodes produced the TCR beta libraries. TCRdb recomputed calls from the 5' RACE reads with MiXCR, one row per CDR3 protein. The profile covers roughly 230,000 distinct CDR3 sequences, with under 12% appearing a single time and 2.6% taken by the ten largest. Germline CDR1 and CDR2: SGHAT and FQNNGV. This CDR3 spans 15 amino acids. The ends were cut back, 1 base at V and 4 bases at J, with 13 bases in the middle. This sample was included in a study of CD8 T cells in ankylosing spondylitis. The clonotype was recovered from a male donor with ankylosing spondylitis or in good health (not recorded which). Specimen: blood, either unsorted or a sorted T cell fraction (not recorded which). The gene calls are TRBV11-2 and TRBJ1-1; perhaps TRBD1 as D (5 bases). DNA for the CDR3: TGTGCCAGCAGCTTAGTATCCGGGGGTGCCACTGAAGCTTTCTTT. It specifies CASSLVSGGATEAFF.